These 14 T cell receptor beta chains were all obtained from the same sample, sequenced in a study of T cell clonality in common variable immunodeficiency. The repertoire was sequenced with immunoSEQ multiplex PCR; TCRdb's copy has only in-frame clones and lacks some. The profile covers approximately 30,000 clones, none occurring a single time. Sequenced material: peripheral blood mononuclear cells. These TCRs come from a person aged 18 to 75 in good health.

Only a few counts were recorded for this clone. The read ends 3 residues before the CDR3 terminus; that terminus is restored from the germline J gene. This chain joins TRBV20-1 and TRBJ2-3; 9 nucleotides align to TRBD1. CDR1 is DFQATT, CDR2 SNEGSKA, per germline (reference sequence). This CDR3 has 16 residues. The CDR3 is CSARDGDRALQETQYF. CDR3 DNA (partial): TGCAGTGCTAGAGATGGGGACAGGGCATTACAAGAGACG.

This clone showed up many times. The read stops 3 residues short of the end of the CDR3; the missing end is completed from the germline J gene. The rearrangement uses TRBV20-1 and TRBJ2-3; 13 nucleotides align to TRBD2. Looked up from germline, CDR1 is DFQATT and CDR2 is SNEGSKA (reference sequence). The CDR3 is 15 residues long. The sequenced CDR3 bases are TGCAGTGCTTTCCGGACTAGCGGGGGCCAAGAGACG. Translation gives CSAFRTSGGQET. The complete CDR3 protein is CSAFRTSGGQETQYF.

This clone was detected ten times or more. The sequenced part of the CDR3 DNA is TGCGCCAGCAGTCGTATTTCTAGCGGAAAACCCTACGAG. It yields the protein CASSRISSGKPYE. The full-length CDR3 reads as CASSRISSGKPYEQYF. The gene calls are TRBV4-1 and TRBJ2-7; 7 nucleotides agree with TRBD2. With the read ending 3 residues before the CDR3 end, the germline J gene is used to fill in that end. The CDR3 is 16 amino acids. Trimming took 6 bases from V and 2 from J; bases not matched to a gene: 13. Germline V gives CDR1 MGHRA, CDR2 YSYEKL.

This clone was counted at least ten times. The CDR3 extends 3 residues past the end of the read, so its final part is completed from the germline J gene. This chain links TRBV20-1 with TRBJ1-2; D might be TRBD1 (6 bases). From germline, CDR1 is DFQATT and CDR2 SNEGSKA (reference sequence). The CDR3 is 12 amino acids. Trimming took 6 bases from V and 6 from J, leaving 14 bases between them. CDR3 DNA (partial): TGCAGTGCCCTACAGGGATTTGATGGC. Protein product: CSALQGFDG. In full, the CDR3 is CSALQGFDGYTF.

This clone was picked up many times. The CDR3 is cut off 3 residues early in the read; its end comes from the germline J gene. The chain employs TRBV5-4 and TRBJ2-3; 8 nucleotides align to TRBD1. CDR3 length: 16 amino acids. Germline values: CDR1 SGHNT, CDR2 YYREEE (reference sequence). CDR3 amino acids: CASSLAGTGSQETQYF. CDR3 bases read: TGTGCCAGCAGCTTGGCCGGGACAGGCTCACAAGAGACG.

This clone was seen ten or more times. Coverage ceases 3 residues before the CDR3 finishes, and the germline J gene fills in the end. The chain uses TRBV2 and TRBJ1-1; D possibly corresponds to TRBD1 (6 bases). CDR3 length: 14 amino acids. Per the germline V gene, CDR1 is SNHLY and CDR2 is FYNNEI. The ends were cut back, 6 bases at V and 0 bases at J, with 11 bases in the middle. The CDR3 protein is CASRNRAMNTEAFF. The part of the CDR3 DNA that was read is TGTGCCAGCAGAAACAGGGCCATGAACACTGAA.

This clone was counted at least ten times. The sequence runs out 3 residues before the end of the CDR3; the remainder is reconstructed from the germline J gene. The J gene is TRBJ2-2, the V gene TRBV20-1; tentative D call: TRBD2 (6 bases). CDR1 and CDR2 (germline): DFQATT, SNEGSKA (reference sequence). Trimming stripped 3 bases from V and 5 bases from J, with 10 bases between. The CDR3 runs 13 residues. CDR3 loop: CSASAGLTGELFF. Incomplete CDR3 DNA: TGCAGTGCTAGTGCGGGGTTGACCGGGGAG.

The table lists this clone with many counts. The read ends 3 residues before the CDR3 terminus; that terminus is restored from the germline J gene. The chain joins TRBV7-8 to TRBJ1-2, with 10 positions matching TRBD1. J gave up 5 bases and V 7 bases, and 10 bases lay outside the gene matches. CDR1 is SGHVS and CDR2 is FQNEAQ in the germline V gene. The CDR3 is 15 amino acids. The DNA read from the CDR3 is TGTGCCAGCACAACCTCGACAGGGGGCACGTATGGC. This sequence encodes CASTTSTGGTYG. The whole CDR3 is CASTTSTGGTYGYTF. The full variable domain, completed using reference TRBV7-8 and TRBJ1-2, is GAGVSQSPRYKVAKRGQDVALRCDPISGHVSLFWYQQALGQGPEFLTYFQNEAQLDKSGLPSDRFFAERPEGSVSTLKIQRTQQEDSAVYLCASTTSTGGTYGYTFGSGTRLTVV.

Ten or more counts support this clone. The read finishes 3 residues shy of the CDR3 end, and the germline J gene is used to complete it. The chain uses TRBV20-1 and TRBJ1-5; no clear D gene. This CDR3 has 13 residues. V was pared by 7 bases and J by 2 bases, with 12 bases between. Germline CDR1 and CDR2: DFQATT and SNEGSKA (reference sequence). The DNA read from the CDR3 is TGCAGTGTTGGGCAGGCCCGCAATCAGCCC. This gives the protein CSVGQARNQP. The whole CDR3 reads CSVGQARNQPQHF.

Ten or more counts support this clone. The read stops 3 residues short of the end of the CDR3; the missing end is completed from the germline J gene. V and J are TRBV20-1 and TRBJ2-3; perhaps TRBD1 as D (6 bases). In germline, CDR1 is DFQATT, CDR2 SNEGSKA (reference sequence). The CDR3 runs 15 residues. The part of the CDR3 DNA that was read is TGCAGTAGGGGTGTGGGGACAAAATCTTTGGAGACG. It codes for CSRGVGTKSLET. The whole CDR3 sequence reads CSRGVGTKSLETQYF.

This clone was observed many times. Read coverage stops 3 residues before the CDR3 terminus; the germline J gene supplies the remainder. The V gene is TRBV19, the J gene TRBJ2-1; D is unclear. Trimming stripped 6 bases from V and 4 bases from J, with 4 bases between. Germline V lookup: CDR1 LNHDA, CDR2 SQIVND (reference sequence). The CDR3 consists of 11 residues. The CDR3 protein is CASSQYNEQFF. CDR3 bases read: TGTGCCAGTAGCCAGTACAATGAG.

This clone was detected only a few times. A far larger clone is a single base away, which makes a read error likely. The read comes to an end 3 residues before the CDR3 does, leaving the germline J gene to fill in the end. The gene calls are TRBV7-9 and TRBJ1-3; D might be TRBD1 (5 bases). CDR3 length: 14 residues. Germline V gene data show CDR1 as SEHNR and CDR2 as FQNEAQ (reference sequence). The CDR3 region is CARSSRVLGNTIYF. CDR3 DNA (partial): TGTGCCCGCAGCTCCAGGGTTTTAGGAAACACC.

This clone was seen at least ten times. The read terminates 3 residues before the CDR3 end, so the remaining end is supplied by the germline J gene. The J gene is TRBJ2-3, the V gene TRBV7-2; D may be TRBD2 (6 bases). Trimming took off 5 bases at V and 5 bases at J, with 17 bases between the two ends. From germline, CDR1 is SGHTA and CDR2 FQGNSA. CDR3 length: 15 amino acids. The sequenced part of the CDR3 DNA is TGTGCCAGCAGCGCCGCGACTAGTTTCTTAGATACG. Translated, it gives CASSAATSFLDT. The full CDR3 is CASSAATSFLDTQYF.

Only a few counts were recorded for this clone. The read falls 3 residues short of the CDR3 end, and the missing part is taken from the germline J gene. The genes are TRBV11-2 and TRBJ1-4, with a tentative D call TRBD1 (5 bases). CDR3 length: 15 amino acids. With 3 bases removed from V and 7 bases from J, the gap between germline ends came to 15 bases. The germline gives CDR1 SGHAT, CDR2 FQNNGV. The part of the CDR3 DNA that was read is TGTGCCAGCAGCTTGCGGGGGGGTACGAGTGAAAAA. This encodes CASSLRGGTSEK. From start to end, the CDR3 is CASSLRGGTSEKLFF.